This T cell receptor (beta chain) was found in a study of blood T cell repertoires in COVID-19. Study-level background: There were acute and convalescent COVID-19 samples, and they came from the United States, Italy and Spain. PBMCs, B-cell-depleted T cells, or T cells provided the cDNA or gDNA that made up the material.

V was shortened by 7 bases and J by 7 bases, with 11 bases between the two germline ends. The germline V gene encodes CDR1 LNHDA and CDR2 SQIVND (reference sequence). CDR3 length: 13 amino acids. Source study methods: Cell counts per sample came from amplifying reference gene primers. Libraries were prepared by immunoSEQ multiplex PCR; TCRdb keeps only in-frame clonotypes and omits some of them. V and J calls and clone size are copied from that table; D and trimming were computed from the DNA. Of 55,000 to 75,000 clones in the sample, roughly 86% were seen once. The source is a man aged 60 to 75 with acute or convalescent COVID-19. Sequencing used peripheral blood. The rearrangement joins TRBV19 to TRBJ1-6; D may be TRBD1 (6 bases). The CDR3 DNA follows: TGTGCCAGTATAGGGGGATCGAATTCACCCCTCCACTTT. It codes for CASIGGSNSPLHF.